This T cell receptor beta chain originates from a study of T cell repertoires in cytomegalovirus infection. Across the study: Selected CMV epitopes included recently identified HLA-C-restricted ones as well as well-studied HLA-B-restricted ones. Indicated by public TCR beta signatures were CMV infection and matching HLA type. Broader study findings: Pooled public TCR beta family frequency picked out CMV carriers with the relevant HLA.

TCRdb recomputed calls from the reads with MiXCR, one row per CDR3 protein. This table holds roughly 860,000 distinct CDR3 sequences, about 31% found once. Worth noting for this clonotype: Its antigen is as yet unknown.

Sequencing was performed on cultured CD8+ T cells from PBMCs, taken from culture after CMV antigen stimulation. This clonotype originated in a human donor in good health (CMV status not recorded). Some clones in this sample may be carry-over from other donors' samples.

CDR3 coding DNA: TGTGCCAGCGGCCTCCCAGGGTACAATGAGCAGTTCTTC. Residues: CASGLPGYNEQFF. The chain has TRBV5-6 and TRBJ2-1; TRBD1 might be the D (5 bases). The CDR3 contains 13 residues. Per the germline V gene, CDR1 is SGHDT and CDR2 is YYEEEE. The V end lost 7 bases, the J end lost 4 bases, and 12 bases lay between the germline ends.